One sample yielded the 12 T cell receptor beta chains listed below, sequenced in a study of T cell responses to AZD1222 COVID-19 vaccine. Method: immunoSEQ multiplex PCR; TCRdb's copy keeps in-frame clones and lacks some. Seen here are 90,000 to 150,000 clones, approximately 87% observed once, and the top ten hold less than 15%. The sample in question was peripheral blood, obtained on day 0 of AZD1222 vaccination. These receptors all come from an adult in good health.

The rearrangement uses TRBV19 and TRBJ1-1, with 7 bases lining up with TRBD1. V shed 3 bases and J 0 bases; nucleotides not matched to a gene: 4. The CDR3 has 15 amino acids. Looked up from germline, CDR1 is LNHDA and CDR2 is SQIVND (reference sequence). CDR3 nucleotides: TGTGCCAGTAGTATTCTGGGACAGATGAACACTGAAGCTTTCTTT. It encodes CASSILGQMNTEAFF.

V gene TRBV3-1 (or the pseudogene TRBV3-2) combines with J gene TRBJ2-2, with 9 bases fitting TRBD2. V dropped 4 bases and J dropped 5; count of bases not matched to a gene: 5. This CDR3 spans 15 amino acids. CDR1 and CDR2 from the germline V gene are LGHDT and YNNKEL (reference sequence). The CDR3 DNA is TGTGCCAGCAGCCGCGGGAGGGGGCGGACCGGGGAGCTGTTTTTT. Its translation: CASSRGRGRTGELFF.

The rearrangement links TRBV2 to TRBJ2-2, with D unclear. The CDR3 runs to 15 residues. Trimming left V 6 bases short and J 3 bases short, with 14 bases between. Germline CDR1 SNHLY, CDR2 FYNNEI. In DNA, the CDR3 is TGTGCCAGCAGCGTAACTACAGTGGACACCGGGGAGCTGTTTTTT. It encodes CASSVTTVDTGELFF.

The chain combines TRBV18 with TRBJ1-1; unclear D gene. The CDR3 is made up of 13 amino acids. V lost 4 bases and J lost 4, with 10 bases in between. Germline-derived CDR1 and CDR2 are KGHSH and LQKENI. The CDR3 region is CASSLFESTEAFF. CDR3 in DNA: TGTGCCAGCTCACTGTTCGAAAGCACTGAAGCTTTCTTT.

The V call is TRBV9, the J call TRBJ2-3, with D tentatively TRBD2 (6 bases). The V and J ends lost 4 bases and 2 bases respectively, with 11 bases between them. The CDR3 is 14 residues long. Per germline, CDR1 SGDLS and CDR2 YYNGEE. The CDR3 region has the DNA TGTGCCAGCAGCCGGGACTCCAACACAGATACGCAGTATTTT. Translated, it gives CASSRDSNTDTQYF. Looking up the rest from reference TRBV9 and TRBJ2-3 gives the full variable domain: DSGVTQTPKHLITATGQRVTLRCSPRSGDLSVYWYQQSLDQGLQFLIQYYNGEERAKGNILERFSAQQFPDLHSELNLSSLELGDSALYFCASSRDSNTDTQYFGPGTRLTVL.

This clone was observed a single time. V gene TRBV19 combines with J gene TRBJ1-5, with D unclear. Germline V lookup: CDR1 LNHDA, CDR2 SQIVND (reference sequence). This CDR3 is built from 14 residues. The V and J ends lost 0 bases and 5 bases respectively, with 8 bases between them. CDR3 sequence: CASSIDPSYQPQHF. Here the CDR3 DNA reads TGTGCCAGTAGTATAGATCCGTCCTATCAGCCCCAGCATTTT.

V gene TRBV29-1 combines with J gene TRBJ2-7; D not resolved. With 4 bases removed from V and 1 base from J, the gap between germline ends came to 8 bases. The CDR3 consists of 12 residues. Germline-derived CDR1 and CDR2 are SQVTM and ANQGSEA. The CDR3 DNA reads TGCAGCGTTGGTCTGGGGTCCTACGAGCAGTACTTC. Translated, it gives CSVGLGSYEQYF.

This chain uses TRBV28 with TRBJ2-5; D gene ambiguous. CDR1 is MDHEN, CDR2 SYDVKM, per germline. The length of the CDR3 is 15 residues. V was cut by 6 bases and J by 1 base, with 15 bases left in between. The CDR3 coding sequence is TGTGCCAGCAGCTCCCCCTTTACGGGCCAAGAGACCCAGTACTTC. This translates into CASSSPFTGQETQYF. Based on the CDR3 plus reference TRBV28 and TRBJ2-5, the full variable domain is DVKVTQSSRYLVKRTGEKVFLECVQDMDHENMFWYRQDPGLGLRLIYFSYDVKMKEKGDIPEGYSVSREKKERFSLILESASTNQTSMYLCASSSPFTGQETQYFGPGTRLLVL.

The chain combines TRBV2 with TRBJ2-7; 7 positions agree with TRBD1. The CDR3 extends over 13 amino acids. Germline V gene data show CDR1 as SNHLY and CDR2 as FYNNEI. V dropped 8 bases and J dropped 6; count of bases not matched to a gene: 10. CDR3 nucleotides: TGTGCCAGCGGGGCTCGACAGGGAAGCGAGCAGTACTTC. Its translation: CASGARQGSEQYF.

The J gene is TRBJ1-5, the V gene TRBV19, with a tentative D call TRBD1 (5 bases). Per germline, CDR1 LNHDA and CDR2 SQIVND (reference sequence). This CDR3 comprises 14 residues. V dropped 3 bases and J dropped 1 base, with 7 bases sitting between them. This CDR3 is CASSIRDSNQPQHF. In DNA, the CDR3 is TGTGCCAGTAGTATTCGGGACAGCAATCAGCCCCAGCATTTT.

The gene calls are TRBV15 and TRBJ2-1, with TRBD2 identical over 12 bases. The CDR3 has 19 residues. Germline V gene sequence: CDR1 LNHNV, CDR2 YYDKDF (reference sequence). V lost 1 base and J lost 1; bases outside the gene matches: 8. CDR3: CATSRGRTSGIRSYNEQFF. The CDR3 DNA reads TGTGCCACCAGCAGAGGCCGGACTAGCGGGATCCGGTCCTACAATGAGCAGTTCTTC.

V is TRBV11-3 and J is TRBJ2-1; 12 bases match TRBD2. The CDR3 is 23 residues long. J was trimmed by 10 bases and V by 0 bases; bases with no gene match: 28. Germline V gene data show CDR1 as SGHNT and CDR2 as YENEEA. CDR3 region: CASSLERISTWLAGGPSVREQFF. In nucleotides, the CDR3 is TGTGCCAGCAGCTTAGAAAGGATATCAACTTGGCTAGCGGGAGGGCCATCGGTCAGAGAGCAGTTCTTC.